The rows below give T cell receptor beta chains drawn from one sample of a study of OX40 agonist ivuxolimab in advanced cancers. Repertoires were generated with immunoSEQ multiplex PCR, while TCRdb's copy carries only in-frame clones and drops some. Of tens of thousands of clones detected, approximately 90% appear once; the ten largest clones hold around 4%. The source material was CD4+ or CD8+ T cells sorted from blood, sampled in a trial of the OX40 agonist ivuxolimab. The receptor source for this set is an adult with an advanced solid tumor such as melanoma, head and neck, liver or kidney cancer. Both conserved end residues are part of each CDR3. A D gene is named only where the DNA matches it firmly.

D: NA; V: TRBV4-3; J: TRBJ2-7; CDR3: CASSQGATGLAYEQYF
D: NA; V: TRBV27; J: TRBJ2-5; CDR3: CASSPSSLAQETQYF
D: NA; V: TRBV5-6; J: TRBJ2-7; CDR3: CASSLLESAYEQYF
D: NA; V: TRBV15; J: TRBJ1-5; CDR3: CATSKEGVGQPQHF
D: TRBD2; V: TRBV5-4; J: TRBJ2-3; CDR3: CASSPLGGSGDTQYF
D: NA; V: TRBV6-5; J: TRBJ1-2; CDR3: CASSYVSPNYGYTF
D: NA; V: TRBV5-1; J: TRBJ1-1; CDR3: CASSLGRGNEAFF
D: NA; V: TRBV7-2; J: TRBJ2-3; CDR3: CASSLERGSLVTDTQYF
D: NA; V: TRBV5-1; J: TRBJ2-7; CDR3: CASSLGGRWQTYEQYF
D: NA; V: TRBV6-5; J: TRBJ2-1; CDR3: CASSYSGNVNEQFF
D: NA; V: TRBV4-1; J: TRBJ1-1; CDR3: CASSQPTGTLEAFF
D: NA; V: TRBV10-3; J: TRBJ1-1; CDR3: CATKYSGTEAFF
D: NA; V: TRBV13; J: TRBJ2-1; CDR3: CASTIIGQGRNEQFF
D: NA; V: TRBV6-5; J: TRBJ1-1; CDR3: CASSYSDTEAFF
D: NA; V: TRBV7-2; J: TRBJ2-5; CDR3: CASSPTFQETQYF
D: NA; V: TRBV6-5; J: TRBJ2-5; CDR3: CASQTLGAAQETQYF
D: NA; V: TRBV11-1; J: TRBJ1-1; CDR3: CASSFVKQGTLNTEAFF
D: NA; V: TRBV10-2; J: TRBJ1-1; CDR3: CASSEIGVFTEAFF
D: NA; V: TRBV5-6; J: TRBJ1-5; CDR3: CASTTTVPMGQPQHF
D: NA; V: TRBV6-4; J: TRBJ2-5; CDR3: CASSEEGSQETQYF
D: TRBD1; V: TRBV7-9; J: TRBJ1-1; CDR3: CASSPRTGGVEAFF
D: NA; V: TRBV27; J: TRBJ2-3; CDR3: CASSLRRTDTQYF
D: NA; V: TRBV19; J: TRBJ1-1; CDR3: CASNSVGTEAFF
D: NA; V: TRBV6-5; J: TRBJ1-2; CDR3: CASSYFGGTYGYTF
D: NA; V: TRBV28; J: TRBJ1-1; CDR3: CASSPGGGFGTEAFF
D: NA; V: TRBV7-9; J: TRBJ1-4; CDR3: CASSLVTRANEKLFF
D: NA; V: TRBV10-1; J: TRBJ2-7; CDR3: CASSSWRVDPYEQYF
D: TRBD1; V: TRBV7-9; J: TRBJ2-7; CDR3: CASSYLGQGGHEQYF
D: NA; V: TRBV19; J: TRBJ2-1; CDR3: CAGSRGPVNAYNEQFF
D: NA; V: TRBV10-1; J: TRBJ1-6; CDR3: CASSPSRDSPLHF
D: NA; V: TRBV7-9; J: TRBJ2-1; CDR3: CASSPPREHEQFF
D: NA; V: TRBV5-1; J: TRBJ2-7; CDR3: CASSLGGGEQYF
D: TRBD1; V: TRBV7-6; J: TRBJ1-1; CDR3: CASSSLDREDEAFF
D: NA; V: TRBV19; J: TRBJ1-1; CDR3: CASRPGVITEAFF
D: NA; V: TRBV27; J: TRBJ2-3; CDR3: CATEARSGTDTQYF
D: NA; V: TRBV29-1; J: TRBJ2-1; CDR3: CSVVGRSSYNEQFF
D: TRBD1; V: TRBV10-3; J: TRBJ2-5; CDR3: CAIGQGAETQYF
D: NA; V: TRBV2; J: TRBJ2-3; CDR3: CASREWPREADTQYF
D: NA; V: TRBV29-1; J: TRBJ2-7; CDR3: CSVEIGVGTTPYEQYF
D: NA; V: TRBV28; J: TRBJ2-2; CDR3: CASSTRRDTVSNTGELFF
D: NA; V: TRBV4-1; J: TRBJ1-1; CDR3: CASSHPDGGNTEAFF
D: NA; V: TRBV14; J: TRBJ1-4; CDR3: CASSQYPRAGEKLFF
D: NA; V: TRBV15; J: TRBJ2-2; CDR3: CATSRGSEAGELFF
D: TRBD2; V: TRBV7-9; J: TRBJ2-1; CDR3: CASSSFSRLAYNEQFF
D: NA; V: TRBV23-1; J: TRBJ1-1; CDR3: CASSHPKIRTEAFF
D: TRBD1; V: TRBV15; J: TRBJ2-5; CDR3: CATSKRGTGEETQYF
D: TRBD2; V: TRBV15; J: TRBJ2-7; CDR3: CATSRGLAAYEQYF
D: NA; V: TRBV16; J: TRBJ1-4; CDR3: CASSQSIGQEKLFF
D: NA; V: TRBV7-6; J: TRBJ1-4; CDR3: CASSLAPGEAEKLFF
D: TRBD2; V: TRBV27; J: TRBJ2-7; CDR3: CASSYTGGKNYEQYF
D: NA; V: TRBV7-2; J: TRBJ2-5; CDR3: CASSQDRQETQYF
D: NA; V: TRBV2; J: TRBJ1-2; CDR3: CASSDNPRNGYTF
D: NA; V: TRBV6-6; J: TRBJ2-1; CDR3: CASSYVFGAVGEQFF
D: TRBD2; V: TRBV9; J: TRBJ2-1; CDR3: CASSVSGLAGVDEQFF